The sequence of this T cell receptor beta chain was determined in a study of blood T cell repertoires in COVID-19. Study summary: From the United States, Italy and Spain came samples of acute and convalescent COVID-19. Sources were T cells, B-cell-depleted T cells, or PBMCs; the material itself was cDNA or gDNA.

In germline, CDR1 is MGHRA, CDR2 YSYEKL. Trimming left V 3 bases short and J 3 bases short, with 15 bases between. The CDR3 contains 15 residues. Original processing methods: Reference gene primer amplification yielded estimated nucleated cell counts. The repertoire was sequenced with immunoSEQ multiplex PCR; TCRdb's copy has only in-frame clones and lacks some. V and J calls and clone size are copied from that table; D and trimming were computed from the DNA. The sample contains approximately 110,000 clones, 70% to 90% of which appear only once. This chain uses TRBV4-1 with TRBJ2-7; D not resolved. Sequencing was carried out using peripheral blood. This receptor was obtained from a human donor in a cohort sampled during active COVID-19. The CDR3 sequence is CASSQRMTPLYEQYF. In DNA, the CDR3 is TGCGCCAGCAGCCAGAGGATGACCCCCCTCTACGAGCAGTACTTC.